This record looks at one TCR beta chain sequence and its context. TCRdb keeps only in-frame clones here, not all; method: immunoSEQ multiplex PCR. This table has some 49,000 clones, 92% appearing once. This specimen belongs to a study of technical replicates of blood from a few donors. The CDR3 spans 12 residues. Trimming removed 8 bases from V and 4 bases from J, with 11 bases in between. The germline V gene has CDR1 SGHKS and CDR2 YYEKEE (reference sequence). The chain couples TRBV5-5 to TRBJ2-3; D might be TRBD1 (5 bases). The clonotype was recovered from a human donor in good health. Some clones in this sample may be carry-over from other donors' samples. The sample taken for sequencing was PBMCs. CDR3 bases: TGTGCCAGTTCCAGGGCGGCAGATACGCAGTATTTT. This sequence encodes CASSRAADTQYF.